One sample yielded the 25 T cell receptor beta chains listed below, sequenced in a study of PD-L1 blockade in urothelial cancer. The sample's time point: pretreatment peripheral blood. Profiling relied on immunoSEQ multiplex PCR, and the TCRdb table lists in-frame clones only, not all of them. Of around 100,000 clones in the sample, roughly 84% were seen once. Source: PBMCs, taken around atezolizumab (anti-PD-L1) treatment. These receptors were collected from a man between 60 and 75 years old with urothelial cancer.

The chain carries TRBV19 and TRBJ2-2, with 12 bases aligning to TRBD2. V lost 3 bases to trimming and J lost 4 bases; unmatched junction nucleotides: 12. Germline CDR1 reads LNHDA; CDR2 reads SQIVND (reference sequence). The CDR3 length is 19 residues. The CDR3 loop reads CASSIASPTSGSFTGELFF. CDR3 sequence (DNA): TGTGCCAGTAGTATCGCATCCCCGACTAGCGGGAGTTTCACCGGGGAGCTGTTTTTT.

The chain couples TRBV18 to TRBJ1-2; TRBD1 aligns across 9 bases. V was clipped by 0 bases and J by 8 bases; unmatched bases: 4. Germline V gene data show CDR1 as KGHSH and CDR2 as LQKENI. The CDR3 consists of 14 residues. CDR3 in amino acids: CASSPPDRGGGYTF. CDR3 sequence (DNA): TGTGCCAGCTCACCACCGGACAGGGGCGGAGGCTACACCTTC.

V usage is TRBV7-9 and J usage is TRBJ2-1; no clear D gene. V lost 5 bases and J 7 bases, leaving 15 bases between the germline ends. The germline V gene encodes CDR1 SEHNR and CDR2 FQNEAQ (reference sequence). The CDR3 runs 14 residues. The CDR3 region has the DNA TGTGCCAGCAGCCCCATCTCGACTGCTAATGAGCAGTTCTTC. This encodes CASSPISTANEQFF.

The V and J genes are TRBV28 and TRBJ2-5; D is perhaps TRBD1 (6 bases). The CDR3 spans 14 residues. Germline CDR1 MDHEN, CDR2 SYDVKM. V dropped 6 bases and J dropped 4 bases, with 15 bases sitting between them. CDR3 DNA sequence: TGTGCCAGCAGGCCCCAACAAGGGGGAGAGACCCAGTACTTC. Translation: CASRPQQGGETQYF.

The rearrangement uses TRBV5-1 and TRBJ2-2, with D tentatively TRBD2 (6 bases). The CDR3 loop spans 17 amino acids. Germline V CDR1 and CDR2: SGHRS, YFSETQ. V was pared by 0 bases and J by 5 bases, with 17 bases between. CDR3 protein: CASSLGDPREKTGELFF. CDR3 coding DNA: TGCGCCAGCAGCTTGGGAGACCCACGGGAGAAGACCGGGGAGCTGTTTTTT.

The chain links TRBV20-1 to TRBJ1-5; D is unclear. V dropped 7 bases and J dropped 6 bases, with 10 bases sitting between them. The CDR3 covers 11 residues. Per germline, CDR1 DFQATT and CDR2 SNEGSKA (reference sequence). CDR3 DNA sequence: TGCAGTGAAGGCGGGATTCAGCCCCAGCATTTT. As protein: CSEGGIQPQHF.

This chain links TRBV5-6 with TRBJ2-2; D is perhaps TRBD1 (6 bases). Germline CDR1 SGHDT, CDR2 YYEEEE. The CDR3 has 13 amino acids. Trimming removed 0 bases from V and 7 bases from J, with 7 bases in between. CDR3 in amino acids: CASSLVQGGELFF. CDR3 sequence (DNA): TGTGCCAGCAGCTTGGTACAGGGCGGGGAGCTGTTTTTT.

J is TRBJ1-4 and V is TRBV28; D not resolved. Germline lookup yields CDR1 MDHEN and CDR2 SYDVKM. The CDR3 is 14 amino acids. V lost 4 bases to trimming and J lost 5 bases, with 11 bases between them. CDR3 DNA: TGTGCCAGCAGTTGGGAGGAGCTCAATGAAAAACTGTTTTTT. Translated: CASSWEELNEKLFF.

The rearrangement joins TRBV2 to TRBJ1-5; D unresolved. CDR1 and CDR2 from the germline V gene are SNHLY and FYNNEI. The ends were cut back, 5 bases at V and 2 bases at J, with 13 bases in the middle. The CDR3 has 15 residues. The CDR3 nucleotides are TGTGCCAGCAGTCCCCAAGGGAGTGGCAATCAGCCCCAGCATTTT. Its protein product is CASSPQGSGNQPQHF.

CDR3 DNA: TGTGCCAGCAGCTTAGAATTACAAGAGACCCAGTACTTC. Amino acids: CASSLELQETQYF. The V gene is TRBV11-2, the J gene TRBJ2-5, with D hard to call. The V end was cut by 0 bases, the J end by 2 bases, with 4 bases between. The germline V gene encodes CDR1 SGHAT and CDR2 FQNNGV. The CDR3 spans 13 residues.

This clone has more than one count but fewer than ten. At one boundary the junction diverges from the germline segment, which might be a read error. The chain uses TRBV19 and TRBJ2-2, with TRBD1 matching over 8 bases. This CDR3 has 14 residues. CDR1 is LNHDA and CDR2 is SQIVND in the germline V gene (reference sequence). The CDR3 is CASSVDRGTGELFF. As DNA, the CDR3 is TGTGCCAGTAGTGTAGACAGGGGCACCGGGGAGCTGTTTTTT.

The V and J genes are TRBV5-1 and TRBJ1-1, with TRBD1 matching over 7 bases. Per germline, CDR1 SGHRS and CDR2 YFSETQ. V shed 4 bases and J 7 bases; nucleotides not matched to a gene: 13. There are 15 residues in the CDR3. CDR3 sequence (DNA): TGCGCCAGCAGCCTTAGGACAGGAGGGACCATTGAAGCTTTCTTT. It codes for CASSLRTGGTIEAFF. Full variable domain (outside the CDR3, taken from reference TRBV5-1 and TRBJ1-1): KAGVTQTPRYLIKTRGQQVTLSCSPISGHRSVSWYQQTPGQGLQFLFEYFSETQRNKGNFPGRFSGRQFSNSRSEMNVSTLELGDSALYLCASSLRTGGTIEAFFGQGTRLTVV.

This chain links TRBV7-9 with TRBJ1-3, with a tentative D call TRBD1 (5 bases). Germline V gene lookup returns CDR1 SEHNR and CDR2 FQNEAQ (reference sequence). The ends were cut back, 5 bases at V and 5 bases at J, with 25 bases in the middle. The CDR3 sequence is 18 residues long. Here the CDR3 DNA reads TGTGCCAGCAGCCTAGGGGAGGCCGCGATTGATGGGAGAAACACCATATATTTT. Amino acids: CASSLGEAAIDGRNTIYF.

The chain employs TRBV7-9 and TRBJ1-1; TRBD1 matches 7 bases. Germline V gene data show CDR1 as SEHNR and CDR2 as FQNEAQ (reference sequence). The CDR3 sequence is 15 residues long. V was pared by 1 base and J by 2 bases, with 4 bases of the junction left unmatched. For the CDR3, the DNA is TGTGCCAGCAGCTTAGAGGGGGCGTCCAACACTGAAGCTTTCTTT. Amino acid sequence: CASSLEGASNTEAFF.

J is TRBJ2-7 and V is TRBV28, with 10 positions matching TRBD2. The CDR3 has 14 residues. Germline lookup yields CDR1 MDHEN and CDR2 SYDVKM. J gave up 2 bases and V 6 bases, and 4 bases lay outside the gene matches. CDR3 DNA: TGTGCCAGCAGGAGTAGCGGGGGGCCCTACGAGCAGTACTTC. Translating gives CASRSSGGPYEQYF.

The genes are TRBV30 and TRBJ1-4, with TRBD1 matching 8 bases. The V gene end was trimmed by 3 bases and the J gene end by 7 bases; junction bases not matched to a gene: 13. The germline V gene encodes CDR1 GTSNPN and CDR2 SVGIG (reference sequence). The CDR3 runs 16 residues. The CDR3 region is CAWRGGAGTGVEKLFF. CDR3 sequence (DNA): TGTGCCTGGAGAGGGGGGGCGGGGACAGGCGTTGAAAAACTGTTTTTT.

CDR3 loop: CASSDPLGQEHTEAFF. CDR3 coding DNA: TGCGCCAGCAGCGACCCCCTCGGACAGGAGCACACTGAAGCTTTCTTT. The rearrangement links TRBV10-1 to TRBJ1-1; TRBD1 matches at 7 bases. CDR1 and CDR2 (germline): WNHNN, SYGVQD (reference sequence). The junction had 13 bases not matched to a gene; V was cut back by 6 bases and J by 3 bases. This CDR3 contains 16 residues.

The chain has TRBV4-1 and TRBJ1-5, with TRBD1 matching over 8 bases. Looked up from germline, CDR1 is MGHRA and CDR2 is YSYEKL. With 4 bases clipped from V and 7 bases from J, the junction kept 15 bases outside the gene matches. The CDR3 length is 17 residues. CDR3 bases: TGCGCCAGCAGCCCCCTCTTTGCAGGGGGCGCCGAACAGCCCCAGCATTTT. Translating it yields CASSPLFAGGAEQPQHF.

The chain carries TRBV10-3 and TRBJ1-4; 9 bases are shared with TRBD1. With V trimmed by 5 bases and J by 5 bases, 6 bases remained unmatched. The V gene's germline CDR1 is ENHRY and CDR2 SYGVKD. The CDR3 is 15 residues long. In DNA form, the CDR3 reads TGTGCCATCAGTCAAGGGACAGGGAAAAATGAAAAACTGTTTTTT. Translated, it gives CAISQGTGKNEKLFF.

V is TRBV19 and J is TRBJ2-1, with a weak D call TRBD1 (6 bases). This CDR3 is 15 amino acids long. Germline V CDR1 and CDR2: LNHDA, SQIVND (reference sequence). V lost 9 bases and J 0 bases, leaving 15 bases between the germline ends. CDR3 DNA sequence: TGTGCCAGCGTCCCGGGACATAGCTCCTACAATGAGCAGTTCTTC. It is translated as CASVPGHSSYNEQFF.

V gene TRBV7-2 combines with J gene TRBJ2-7; 8 bases are shared with TRBD1. Unmatched junction bases numbered 9, after V lost 0 bases and J lost 5 bases. The CDR3 loop spans 16 amino acids. Germline V CDR1 and CDR2: SGHTA, FQGNSA. CDR3 coding DNA: TGTGCCAGCAGCTTAGCAGGAGGACAGGGTACCCACGAGCAGTACTTC. This encodes CASSLAGGQGTHEQYF.

The chain employs TRBV11-2 and TRBJ2-5, with 8 nucleotides matching TRBD2. Germline CDR1 reads SGHAT; CDR2 reads FQNNGV. The CDR3 is made up of 16 amino acids. Trimming cost V 5 bases and J 2 bases; bases outside gene matches: 10. The CDR3 sequence is CASSPHSGVIQETQYF. CDR3 in DNA: TGTGCCAGCAGCCCCCATAGCGGGGTCATACAAGAGACCCAGTACTTC.

The chain links TRBV18 to TRBJ1-6; possibly TRBD1 for D (6 bases). Germline CDR1 is KGHSH and CDR2 is LQKENI. Trimming cost V 2 bases and J 7 bases, with 12 bases left between them. CDR3 length: 15 amino acids. The CDR3 here is CASSPGAGENSPLHF. CDR3 bases: TGTGCCAGCTCACCAGGGGCAGGGGAAAATTCACCCCTCCACTTT.

The rearrangement links TRBV10-3 to TRBJ2-1, with 8 bases identical to TRBD1. Germline trimming cut 5 bases from V and 0 bases from J; bases unmatched to any gene: 15. The CDR3 covers 19 residues. CDR1 is ENHRY and CDR2 is SYGVKD in the germline V gene. The CDR3 nucleotides are TGTGCCATCAGTCCCGAGCCCGGACAGGGCGAAAGCTCCTACAATGAGCAGTTCTTC. It codes for CAISPEPGQGESSYNEQFF.

This clone has more than one count but fewer than ten. J is TRBJ2-7 and V is TRBV6-1, with a possible D match to TRBD1 (6 bases). V was clipped by 6 bases and J by 4 bases, with 16 bases between them. The CDR3 runs 14 residues. The germline CDR1 and CDR2 sequences are MNHNS and SASEGT. The CDR3 loop is CASRLTRGAYEQYF. The DNA for the CDR3 is TGTGCCAGCAGACTCACCAGGGGCGCGTACGAGCAGTACTTC.